This is a list of T cell receptor beta chains from one sample in a study of blood T cell repertoires in COVID-19. TCRdb keeps only in-frame clones here, not all; method: immunoSEQ multiplex PCR. The table shows over 250,000 clones, with 85% occurring only once. Material for sequencing was peripheral blood. These receptors came from a human donor in a cohort sampled during active COVID-19. The CDR3 runs from the conserved cysteine through the conserved F or W. Fields, in order: clone size, V gene, CDR3 length, J gene, D gene, CDR3 protein, CDR3 DNA. D genes are given only for firm matches. Where a row states a size, it is once, few, many or the class of an expanded clone; other rows omit it.

.,TRBV18,15,TRBJ2-1,TRBD2,CASSPTDGTKLKQFF,TGTGCCAGCTCACCGACCGACGGGACTAAGCTGAAGCAGTTCTTC
few,TRBV5-4,16,TRBJ1-1,TRBD1,CASSSGGGQGTFEAFF,TGTGCCAGCAGCAGTGGAGGAGGACAGGGGACATTTGAAGCTTTCTTT
.,TRBV6-5,15,TRBJ1-5,TRBD1,CASSYTRTGRQPQHF,TGTGCCAGCAGTTACACCAGGACAGGGAGACAGCCCCAGCATTTT
.,TRBV5-1,15,TRBJ2-3,TRBD2,CACSRVLAGADTQYF,TGCGCCTGTTCGAGGGTACTAGCGGGAGCAGATACGCAGTATTTT
.,TRBV7-3,13,TRBJ2-3,.,CASSRQGGDTQYF,TGTGCCAGCAGTCGACAGGGAGGAGATACGCAGTATTTT
.,TRBV7-2,16,TRBJ2-1,TRBD2,CASREPGLAGYNEQFF,TGTGCCAGCAGGGAACCGGGACTAGCGGGGTACAATGAGCAGTTCTTC
.,TRBV6-5,15,TRBJ1-5,TRBD1,CASSSSTTGGQPQHF,TGTGCCAGCAGTTCCTCCACAACAGGGGGTCAGCCCCAGCATTTT
.,TRBV11-3,16,TRBJ2-1,TRBD2,CASSLWSAGGRDEQFF,TGTGCCAGCAGCTTATGGTCGGCGGGAGGGCGCGATGAGCAGTTCTTC
.,TRBV4-1,16,TRBJ2-2,.,CASSQAPTAVTGELFF,TGCGCCAGCAGCCAAGCCCCGACAGCCGTCACCGGGGAGCTGTTTTTT
.,TRBV19,15,TRBJ2-1,TRBD2,CASSRASGGYNEQFF,TGTGCCAGTAGTAGGGCCAGCGGGGGCTACAATGAGCAGTTCTTC
once,TRBV20-1,10,TRBJ1-2,.,CSAPGYGYTF,TGCAGTGCCCCGGGCTATGGCTACACCTTC
.,TRBV6-1,16,TRBJ1-2,TRBD1,CASSAGTGGLNYGYTF,TGTGCCAGCAGTGCCGGGACAGGGGGCCTGAACTATGGCTACACCTTC
.,TRBV7-9,15,TRBJ1-2,.,CASSLLPGGPDGYTF,TGTGCCAGCAGCTTGCTTCCCGGGGGACCTGATGGCTACACCTTC
.,TRBV5-4,14,TRBJ1-6,.,CASSRGTIGSPLHF,TGTGCCAGCAGCCGTGGGACAATCGGTTCACCCCTCCACTTT
.,TRBV18,14,TRBJ2-7,.,CASSHTTFSHEQYF,TGTGCCAGCTCGCATACCACCTTCAGTCACGAGCAGTACTTC